The rows below give T cell receptor beta chains drawn from one sample of a study of cytomegalovirus exposure and HLA in healthy donors. The protocol was immunoSEQ multiplex PCR, while the TCRdb copy is restricted to in-frame clones and leaves out a portion. The data show over 150,000 clones, with around 85% seen just once and roughly 2% held by the top ten. Specimen: PBMCs. The receptors originated from a human donor in good health. CDR3s include the opening cysteine and the closing phenylalanine or tryptophan. A D gene is named only where the DNA matches it firmly. Clone size appears in some rows only: once, few, many, or a class for an expanded clone.

size	V	D	J	length	DNA	CDR3
NA	TRBV9	NA	TRBJ1-6	17	TGTGCCAGCAGCATGACCAAGGAGAGGTCCTATAATTCACCCCTCCACTTT	CASSMTKERSYNSPLHF
NA	TRBV7-8	NA	TRBJ2-3	14	TGTGCCAGCAGCTTACGGCGGGGCACAGATACGCAGTATTTT	CASSLRRGTDTQYF
few	TRBV4-1	NA	TRBJ2-5	16	TGCGCCAGCAGCCAAATAGTCATATCTACCCAAGAGACCCAGTACTTC	CASSQIVISTQETQYF
NA	TRBV5-1	NA	TRBJ2-3	14	TGCGCCAGCAGTCGTTCAGTGGGCACAGATACGCAGTATTTT	CASSRSVGTDTQYF
few	TRBV6-6	NA	TRBJ1-1	14	TGTGCCAGCAGTCCACGGACAGATAACACTGAAGCTTTCTTT	CASSPRTDNTEAFF
NA	TRBV19	NA	TRBJ1-5	16	TGTGCCAGCCAAAGAACCGGGGGACGGGGCAATCAGCCCCAGCATTTT	CASQRTGGRGNQPQHF
NA	TRBV6-5	NA	TRBJ1-2	15	TGTGCCAGCAGTTCCCCGAACAGGGATAACTATGGCTACACCTTC	CASSSPNRDNYGYTF
NA	TRBV18	TRBD1	TRBJ2-7	14	TGTGCCAGCTCACCCGGGACAGGGAAAATCGAGCAGTACTTC	CASSPGTGKIEQYF
NA	TRBV10-3	TRBD1	TRBJ1-1	15	TGTGCCATCAGGACCTTAGACAGGGGGCTAGAGGAAGCTTTCTTT	CAIRTLDRGLEEAFF
NA	TRBV27	NA	TRBJ1-6	16	TGTGCCAGCAGTTTTATGGCAGGGGCCAATAGTACACCCCTCCACTTT	CASSFMAGANSTPLHF
NA	TRBV5-6	TRBD2	TRBJ2-7	15	TGTGCCAGCAGCGAGGGGAGACTAGCGGGGGGCCTTCTGTACTTC	CASSEGRLAGGLLYF
NA	TRBV6-5	TRBD2	TRBJ2-2	15	TGTGCCAGCAGTTACGAGCGGGGTGTAACCGGGGAGCTGTTTTTT	CASSYERGVTGELFF
NA	TRBV9	TRBD2	TRBJ2-3	16	TGTGCCAGCAGCGTAGCTTTGGGGGGGGGCACAGATACGCAGTATTTT	CASSVALGGGTDTQYF
NA	TRBV9	NA	TRBJ2-3	13	TGTGCCAGCAGCGTAGTCCCCGCGGATACGCAGTATTTT	CASSVVPADTQYF
NA	TRBV9	NA	TRBJ1-2	13	TGTGCCAGCAGCGCGGACAGTTTCTATGGCTACACCTTC	CASSADSFYGYTF
NA	TRBV4-2	TRBD2	TRBJ2-3	16	TGTGCCAGCAGCCGACTAGCGGGAGAAAGCACAGATACGCAGTATTTT	CASSRLAGESTDTQYF
NA	TRBV7-2	TRBD1	TRBJ2-7	13	TGTGCCAGCAGTACTCAGGGGGCCTACGAGCAGTACTTC	CASSTQGAYEQYF
NA	TRBV5-1	TRBD1	TRBJ2-7	14	TGCGCCAGCAGCTTGGCCGGGACAGACTACGAGCAGTACTTC	CASSLAGTDYEQYF
NA	TRBV6-4	NA	TRBJ2-1	15	TGTGCCAGCAGTGACTCCCAGGGGGGTCACAATGAGCAGTTCTTC	CASSDSQGGHNEQFF
NA	TRBV7-2	TRBD1	TRBJ2-3	15	TGTGCCAGCAGCACGCAGACAGGGAGCCCAGATACGCAGTATTTT	CASSTQTGSPDTQYF
few	TRBV2	TRBD2	TRBJ2-1	15	TGTGCCAGCAGTGTGGGACTAGCGGTGTACAATGAGCAGTTCTTC	CASSVGLAVYNEQFF
NA	TRBV7-8	TRBD1	TRBJ1-2	13	TGTGCCAGCCGGGGACAGGGGATCAAGGGCTACACCTTC	CASRGQGIKGYTF
once	TRBV5-4	NA	TRBJ1-2	13	TGTGCCAGCATCCAGCAGGGTTCAAATGGCTACACCTTC	CASIQQGSNGYTF
NA	TRBV7-2	NA	TRBJ1-1	14	TGTGCCAGCAGCTTGATCCAGGGTTCCACTGAAGCTTTCTTT	CASSLIQGSTEAFF
once	TRBV11-3	NA	TRBJ1-2	13	TGTGCCAGCAGCCCAACAGGGCAATATGGCTACACCTTC	CASSPTGQYGYTF
NA	TRBV7-2	NA	TRBJ2-7	14	TGTGCCAGCAGCCCGCAGGCGATAGGGGGCGAGCAGTACTTC	CASSPQAIGGEQYF
NA	TRBV7-9	TRBD1	TRBJ2-5	16	TGTGCCAGCAGCCTCCGGACAGGGGTCCAGCAAGAGACCCAGTACTTC	CASSLRTGVQQETQYF
NA	TRBV2	NA	TRBJ2-1	12	TGTGCCAGCACCCCAGGCAGGGATGAGCAGTTCTTC	CASTPGRDEQFF
NA	TRBV5-4	TRBD2	TRBJ2-1	17	TGTGCCAGCAGCCCCCCCGGGACTAGCGGGGTACTTGGTGAGCAGTTCTTC	CASSPPGTSGVLGEQFF
NA	TRBV4-3	TRBD1	TRBJ2-1	15	TGCGCCAGCAGCCAAGAAGGGACAGGTGAGGATGAGCAGTTCTTC	CASSQEGTGEDEQFF
NA	TRBV4-3	TRBD2	TRBJ2-5	15	TGCGCCAGCAGCCAAGATTCCGGGGGGGCTGAGACCCAGTACTTC	CASSQDSGGAETQYF
NA	TRBV6-1	NA	TRBJ1-5	17	TGTGCCAGCAGTGAAGCAGCAAGGGACTTTAGCAATCAGCCCCAGCATTTT	CASSEAARDFSNQPQHF
NA	TRBV18	NA	TRBJ1-3	13	TGTGCCAGCTCACAGGGGTCTGGAAACACCATATATTTT	CASSQGSGNTIYF
once	TRBV25-1	NA	TRBJ1-1	13	TGTGCCAGCAGGCACAGGGAGGGAACTGAAGCTTTCTTT	CASRHREGTEAFF
NA	TRBV5-4	TRBD1	TRBJ2-7	13	TGTGCCAGCAGCGGTGACAGGGGGTACGAGCAGTACTTC	CASSGDRGYEQYF
NA	TRBV6-1	TRBD1	TRBJ1-2	17	TGTGCCAGCAGTGCAATCTCATCGGACAGGGGGAAGGATGGCTACACCTTC	CASSAISSDRGKDGYTF
NA	TRBV7-3	TRBD2	TRBJ2-3	14	TGTGCCAGCAGCTCCGGGACTAGCGGGGGTACGCAGTATTTT	CASSSGTSGGTQYF
NA	TRBV7-9	NA	TRBJ1-1	14	TGTGCCAGCAGCTTAATTTTCAGAGAGGCTGAAGCTTTCTTT	CASSLIFREAEAFF
once	TRBV6-5	TRBD1	TRBJ1-6	16	TGTGCCAGCAGTTACGTACAGGGGGACAGGGCTTCACCCCTCCACTTT	CASSYVQGDRASPLHF
NA	TRBV5-6	NA	TRBJ1-5	14	TGTGCCAGCACCTTACAGGGTTCGGCTCAGCCCCAGCATTTT	CASTLQGSAQPQHF
once	TRBV7-8	NA	TRBJ1-3	15	TGTGCCAGCAGCCCGGACAGACGATCTGGAAACACCATATATTTT	CASSPDRRSGNTIYF
NA	TRBV5-6	NA	TRBJ2-3	17	TGTGCCAGCAGAACTGGGAGTACCACGGTGGGTACAGATACGCAGTATTTT	CASRTGSTTVGTDTQYF
few	TRBV2	NA	TRBJ1-6	17	TGTGCCAGCAGTGAAGCGCTTATGGGGGCCCTTAATTCACCCCTCCACTTT	CASSEALMGALNSPLHF
few	TRBV25-1	TRBD2	TRBJ2-3	13	TGTGCCAGCAGTCCCCGGGGGGAAGATACGCAGTATTTT	CASSPRGEDTQYF
NA	TRBV10-3	NA	TRBJ1-5	16	TGTGCCATCAGTGAGTCGCTCCGGGTTAGGAATCAGCCCCAGCATTTT	CAISESLRVRNQPQHF
once	TRBV7-2	NA	TRBJ2-2	12	TGTGCCAGCAGCCTTAGCGCCGGGGAGCTGTTTTTT	CASSLSAGELFF
once	TRBV28	NA	TRBJ1-1	18	TGTGCCAGCAGTTTATCCCGCGGGGCAGGGAAGGTGAACACTGAAGCTTTCTTT	CASSLSRGAGKVNTEAFF
NA	TRBV7-8	NA	TRBJ2-7	13	TGTGCCAGCAGCTTGGGTCGGAGCTACGAGCAGTACTTC	CASSLGRSYEQYF
NA	TRBV15	NA	TRBJ2-1	15	TGTGCCACCAGCCCCCGGGAGATCGGGGAGAATGAGCAGTTCTTC	CATSPREIGENEQFF
NA	TRBV29-1	NA	TRBJ1-1	13	TGCAGCGTCCCCAGGGGAGTCGAGACTGAAGCTTTCTTT	CSVPRGVETEAFF
NA	TRBV15	TRBD1	TRBJ2-1	18	TGTGCCACCAGCTCCGGGACAGGGGACTCAAATTCCTACAATGAGCAGTTCTTC	CATSSGTGDSNSYNEQFF
NA	TRBV5-5	NA	TRBJ2-2	15	TGTGCCAGCAGCTTGGACAGCACGAACACCGGGGAGCTGTTTTTT	CASSLDSTNTGELFF
NA	TRBV5-6	TRBD1	TRBJ2-7	15	TGTGCCAGCAGCCCAAAGCCGGGACAGGGTCCCGAGCAGTACTTC	CASSPKPGQGPEQYF
NA	TRBV9	TRBD1	TRBJ1-2	15	TGTGCCAGCAGCACGGAAGGCAGGGGGAACTATGGCTACACCTTC	CASSTEGRGNYGYTF
few	TRBV25-1	NA	TRBJ2-7	13	TGTGCCAGCAGTTCAGGGGCTACCTACGAGCAGTACTTC	CASSSGATYEQYF
NA	TRBV5-6	NA	TRBJ2-3	14	TGTGCCAGCAGACAACAGGCTAGCACAGATACGCAGTATTTT	CASRQQASTDTQYF